A selection of T cell receptor beta chains follows, all from one sample in a study of T cell changes during pregnancy in multiple sclerosis. Here immunoSEQ multiplex PCR was the method, and the copy in TCRdb shows in-frame clones only, minus some. The sample lists 25,000 to 35,000 clones, 85% to 90% occurring once. The source was CD8+ T cells from peripheral blood mononuclear cells, collected after pregnancy. These receptors were obtained from a female donor with multiple sclerosis, enrolled in a pregnancy study. Both conserved end residues are part of each CDR3. A D gene is named only where the DNA matches it firmly. Clone size appears in some rows only: once, few, many, or a class for an expanded clone.

j_call: TRBJ2-7
d_call: -
clone_size: -
cdr3_length: 15
v_call: TRBV11-2
cdr3_nt: TGTGCCAGCAGCTCTCGACAGGAATTCGTCTACGAGCAGTACTTC
cdr3_aa: CASSSRQEFVYEQYF

j_call: TRBJ2-2
d_call: -
clone_size: -
cdr3_length: 13
v_call: TRBV5-1
cdr3_nt: TGCGCCAGCAGCTTGTCAGTCACCGGGGAGCTGTTTTTT
cdr3_aa: CASSLSVTGELFF

j_call: TRBJ1-1
d_call: -
clone_size: -
cdr3_length: 16
v_call: TRBV7-9
cdr3_nt: TGTGCCAGCAGCTTACTGCCCGGAGATAAGAACACTGAAGCTTTCTTT
cdr3_aa: CASSLLPGDKNTEAFF

j_call: TRBJ1-4
d_call: -
clone_size: -
cdr3_length: 14
v_call: TRBV6-5
cdr3_nt: TGTGCCAGCAGTCAGGACACGGAGGGCGATCAACTGTTTTTT
cdr3_aa: CASSQDTEGDQLFF

j_call: TRBJ2-7
d_call: TRBD2
clone_size: -
cdr3_length: 16
v_call: TRBV7-9
cdr3_nt: TGTGCCAGCAGCACATCCCCGGGACTAGCGAGGCACGAGCAGTACTTC
cdr3_aa: CASSTSPGLARHEQYF

j_call: TRBJ1-2
d_call: TRBD1
clone_size: -
cdr3_length: 15
v_call: TRBV18
cdr3_nt: TGTGCCAGCTCACCGTCAGGGGGAACTAACTATGGCTACACCTTC
cdr3_aa: CASSPSGGTNYGYTF

j_call: TRBJ2-2
d_call: -
clone_size: many
cdr3_length: 15
v_call: TRBV6-4
cdr3_nt: TGTGCCAGCAGCACCGATAGCGGAAACACCGGGGAGCTGTTTTTT
cdr3_aa: CASSTDSGNTGELFF

j_call: TRBJ2-3
d_call: TRBD2
clone_size: few
cdr3_length: 15
v_call: TRBV15
cdr3_nt: TGTGCCACCAGCCCTAGCGGGGGGGCCACAGATACGCAGTATTTT
cdr3_aa: CATSPSGGATDTQYF

j_call: TRBJ2-5
d_call: -
clone_size: -
cdr3_length: 13
v_call: TRBV28
cdr3_nt: TGTGCCAGCAGTGAGGTGGTAGGAGAGACCCAGTACTTC
cdr3_aa: CASSEVVGETQYF

j_call: TRBJ1-1
d_call: -
clone_size: once
cdr3_length: 14
v_call: TRBV6-5
cdr3_nt: TGTGCCAGCAAGCTACAGGGAATCGGAACTGAAGCTTTCTTT
cdr3_aa: CASKLQGIGTEAFF

j_call: TRBJ2-2
d_call: -
clone_size: -
cdr3_length: 15
v_call: TRBV2
cdr3_nt: TGTGCCAGCGGGTCTTCCAGGGCGAACACCGGGGAGCTGTTTTTT
cdr3_aa: CASGSSRANTGELFF

j_call: TRBJ2-5
d_call: -
clone_size: -
cdr3_length: 17
v_call: TRBV14
cdr3_nt: TGTGCCAGCAGCCATGTCTCGGACACCGACGGTCTGGAGACCCAGTACTTC
cdr3_aa: CASSHVSDTDGLETQYF

j_call: TRBJ2-2
d_call: -
clone_size: -
cdr3_length: 15
v_call: TRBV2
cdr3_nt: TGTGCCAGCAGCGTTGGACAGCGAGGGACCGGGGAGCTGTTTTTT
cdr3_aa: CASSVGQRGTGELFF

j_call: TRBJ2-7
d_call: -
clone_size: medium-sized
cdr3_length: 14
v_call: TRBV27
cdr3_nt: TGTGCCAGCAGTTTGAATCCGCTGCTATACGAGCAGTACTTC
cdr3_aa: CASSLNPLLYEQYF

j_call: TRBJ1-1
d_call: TRBD1
clone_size: -
cdr3_length: 12
v_call: TRBV30
cdr3_nt: TGTGCCTGGAGTTGGACAGGGGTTGAACCTTTCTTT
cdr3_aa: CAWSWTGVEPFF

j_call: TRBJ2-2
d_call: -
clone_size: -
cdr3_length: 16
v_call: TRBV4-1
cdr3_nt: TGCGCCAGCAGCCAAGAGTCGGGGTGGCAAACCGGGGAGCTGTTTTTT
cdr3_aa: CASSQESGWQTGELFF

j_call: TRBJ1-6
d_call: TRBD1
clone_size: -
cdr3_length: 18
v_call: TRBV7-2
cdr3_nt: TGTGCCAGCAGCTTAATCGGCTGGACAGGCGTCGGGGATTCACCCCTCCACTTT
cdr3_aa: CASSLIGWTGVGDSPLHF

j_call: TRBJ2-1
d_call: TRBD1
clone_size: -
cdr3_length: 15
v_call: TRBV6-6
cdr3_nt: TGTGCCAGCAGTTACGGACAGGGGGCATACAATGAGCAGTTCTTC
cdr3_aa: CASSYGQGAYNEQFF

j_call: TRBJ2-3
d_call: TRBD2
clone_size: few
cdr3_length: 15
v_call: TRBV6-1
cdr3_nt: TGTGCCAGCAGTGAAACTAGCGGGGGCGCAGATACGCAGTATTTT
cdr3_aa: CASSETSGGADTQYF

j_call: TRBJ2-1
d_call: TRBD1
clone_size: -
cdr3_length: 15
v_call: TRBV7-9
cdr3_nt: TGTGCCAGCAGCTCGGGACAGGGGGATTTGAATGAGCAGTTCTTC
cdr3_aa: CASSSGQGDLNEQFF

j_call: TRBJ2-7
d_call: TRBD1
clone_size: -
cdr3_length: 16
v_call: TRBV7-9
cdr3_nt: TGTGCCAGCAGTTCCACCGCCGGGACAGAACCCTACGAGCAGTACTTC
cdr3_aa: CASSSTAGTEPYEQYF

j_call: TRBJ1-2
d_call: TRBD1
clone_size: -
cdr3_length: 15
v_call: TRBV6-4
cdr3_nt: TGTGCCAGCAGCGCCTCGGGACAGGGGGAAAGTGGCTACACCTTC
cdr3_aa: CASSASGQGESGYTF

j_call: TRBJ1-6
d_call: TRBD1
clone_size: -
cdr3_length: 14
v_call: TRBV27
cdr3_nt: TGTGCCAGCAGTGACAGGGGAAATAATTCACCCCTCCACTTT
cdr3_aa: CASSDRGNNSPLHF

j_call: TRBJ1-1
d_call: TRBD1
clone_size: -
cdr3_length: 14
v_call: TRBV28
cdr3_nt: TGTGCCAGCAGTTACCCCGGGACAGGGTCTGAAGCTTTCTTT
cdr3_aa: CASSYPGTGSEAFF

j_call: TRBJ2-5
d_call: TRBD2
clone_size: -
cdr3_length: 15
v_call: TRBV6-4
cdr3_nt: TGTGCCAGCAGTGACCAAGCGGGGGGGCTGGAGACCCAGTACTTC
cdr3_aa: CASSDQAGGLETQYF

j_call: TRBJ1-1
d_call: TRBD1
clone_size: -
cdr3_length: 13
v_call: TRBV7-9
cdr3_nt: TGTGCCAGCAGCGAGGGGACAGGCATTGAAGCTTTCTTT
cdr3_aa: CASSEGTGIEAFF

j_call: TRBJ1-2
d_call: -
clone_size: -
cdr3_length: 15
v_call: TRBV4-1
cdr3_nt: TGCGCCAGCAGCCAAGACCAAGTCGAGCCCTATGGCTACACCTTC
cdr3_aa: CASSQDQVEPYGYTF

j_call: TRBJ2-3
d_call: -
clone_size: -
cdr3_length: 13
v_call: TRBV15
cdr3_nt: TGTGCCACCAACCGACGGGTAACAGATACGCAGTATTTT
cdr3_aa: CATNRRVTDTQYF

j_call: TRBJ1-5
d_call: -
clone_size: -
cdr3_length: 14
v_call: TRBV19
cdr3_nt: TGTGCCAGTAGTAGCCGGGACACCTATCAGCCCCAGCATTTT
cdr3_aa: CASSSRDTYQPQHF

j_call: TRBJ1-2
d_call: -
clone_size: once
cdr3_length: 16
v_call: TRBV5-6
cdr3_nt: TGTGCCAGCAGCTTGGCCAGCGTTACATCAATCTATGGCTACACCTTC
cdr3_aa: CASSLASVTSIYGYTF

j_call: TRBJ2-1
d_call: TRBD2
clone_size: -
cdr3_length: 13
v_call: TRBV5-1
cdr3_nt: TGCGCCAGCAGGGGCGGGGGCTACAATGAGCAGTTCTTC
cdr3_aa: CASRGGGYNEQFF

j_call: TRBJ1-2
d_call: -
clone_size: once
cdr3_length: 16
v_call: TRBV29-1
cdr3_nt: TGCAGCGTTGAAGATCTTTCTGTCAGGGTGAACTATGGCTACACCTTC
cdr3_aa: CSVEDLSVRVNYGYTF